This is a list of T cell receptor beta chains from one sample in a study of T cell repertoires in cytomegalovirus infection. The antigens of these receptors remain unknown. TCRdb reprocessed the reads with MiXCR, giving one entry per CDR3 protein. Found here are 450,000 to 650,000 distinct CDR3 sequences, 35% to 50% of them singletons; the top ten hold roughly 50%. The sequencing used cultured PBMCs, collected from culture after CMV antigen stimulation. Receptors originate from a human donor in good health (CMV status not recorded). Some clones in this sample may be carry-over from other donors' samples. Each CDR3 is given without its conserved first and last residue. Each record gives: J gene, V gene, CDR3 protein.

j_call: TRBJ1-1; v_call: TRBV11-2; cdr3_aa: ASRHIYGVDTEAF
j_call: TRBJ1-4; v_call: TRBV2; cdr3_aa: ATQQWSFEKLF
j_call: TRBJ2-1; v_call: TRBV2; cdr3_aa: ASSGGTSRNEQF
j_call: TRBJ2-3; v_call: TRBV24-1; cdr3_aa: ATSDPGTTDTQY
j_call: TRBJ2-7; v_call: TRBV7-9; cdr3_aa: ASSRGVDEQY
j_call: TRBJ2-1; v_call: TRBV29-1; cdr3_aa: SVGGDAYNEQF
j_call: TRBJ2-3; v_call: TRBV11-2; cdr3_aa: ASSPVIAGAREDTQY
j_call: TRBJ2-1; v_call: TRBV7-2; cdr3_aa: ASSFLSIRGEQF
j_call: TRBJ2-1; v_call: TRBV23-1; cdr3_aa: ASSQSAGQPFYEQF
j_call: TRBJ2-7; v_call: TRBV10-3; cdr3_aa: AISESQTGDHEQY
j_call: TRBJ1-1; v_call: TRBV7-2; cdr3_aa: ASSLRAQPEAF
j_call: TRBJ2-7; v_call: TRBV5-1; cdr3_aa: ASSWGLAGGLGASEQY
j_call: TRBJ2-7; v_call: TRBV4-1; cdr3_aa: ASSQGVLSDYEQY
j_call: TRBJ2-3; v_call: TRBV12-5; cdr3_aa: ASGFTRTDTQY
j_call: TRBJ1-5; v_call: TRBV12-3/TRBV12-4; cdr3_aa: ASSWSGTGGLLSNQPQH
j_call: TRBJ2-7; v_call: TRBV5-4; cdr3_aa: ASSSGTSGGTYEQY
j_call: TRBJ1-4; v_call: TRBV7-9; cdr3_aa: ASSYQGAAAEKLF
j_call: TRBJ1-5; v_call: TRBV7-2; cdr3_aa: ASSTEVGTQPQH
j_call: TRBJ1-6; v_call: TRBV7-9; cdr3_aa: ASRQGADSPLH
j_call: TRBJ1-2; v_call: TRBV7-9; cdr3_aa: ASSQRGLSGYT
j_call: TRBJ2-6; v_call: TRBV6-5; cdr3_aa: ASSYYAGGAGANVLT
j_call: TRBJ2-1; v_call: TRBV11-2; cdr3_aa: ASSSGSMGIEQF
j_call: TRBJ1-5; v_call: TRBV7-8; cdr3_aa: ASKGGGNQPQH
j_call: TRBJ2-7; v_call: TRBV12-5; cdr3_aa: ASGLGLLYEQY
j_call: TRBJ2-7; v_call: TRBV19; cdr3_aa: ASSIIVHYEQY
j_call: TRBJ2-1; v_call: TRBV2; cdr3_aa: ASTVDRARKQF
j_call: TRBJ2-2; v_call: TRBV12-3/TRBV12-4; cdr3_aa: ASSGTSGSLGTGELF
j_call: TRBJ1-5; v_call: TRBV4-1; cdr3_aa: ASSQEGGTSSAPY
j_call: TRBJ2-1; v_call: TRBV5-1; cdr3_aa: ASSIPLGAYNEQF
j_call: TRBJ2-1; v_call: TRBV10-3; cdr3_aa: ATRGATEQF
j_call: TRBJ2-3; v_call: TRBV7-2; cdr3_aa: ASSLGGDKQY
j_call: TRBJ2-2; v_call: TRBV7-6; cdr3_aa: ASGRGLAGGTGELF
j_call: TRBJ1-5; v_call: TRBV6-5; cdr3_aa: ASSGQGPNQPQH
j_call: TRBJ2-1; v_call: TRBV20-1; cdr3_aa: SARDERGGFYNEQF
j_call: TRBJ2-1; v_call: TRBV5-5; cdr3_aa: ASSLSSGLYNEQF